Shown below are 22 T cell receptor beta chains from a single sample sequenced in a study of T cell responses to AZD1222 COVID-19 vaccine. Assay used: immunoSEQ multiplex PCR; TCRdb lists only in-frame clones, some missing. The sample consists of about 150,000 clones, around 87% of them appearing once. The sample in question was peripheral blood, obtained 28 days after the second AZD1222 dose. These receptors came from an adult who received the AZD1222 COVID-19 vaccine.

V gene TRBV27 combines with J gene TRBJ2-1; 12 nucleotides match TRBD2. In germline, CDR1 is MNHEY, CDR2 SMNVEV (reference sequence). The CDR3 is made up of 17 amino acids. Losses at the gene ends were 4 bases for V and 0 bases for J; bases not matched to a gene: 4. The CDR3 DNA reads TGTGCCAGCAGTTCACGACTAGCGGGAGACTCCTACAATGAGCAGTTCTTC. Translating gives CASSSRLAGDSYNEQFF.

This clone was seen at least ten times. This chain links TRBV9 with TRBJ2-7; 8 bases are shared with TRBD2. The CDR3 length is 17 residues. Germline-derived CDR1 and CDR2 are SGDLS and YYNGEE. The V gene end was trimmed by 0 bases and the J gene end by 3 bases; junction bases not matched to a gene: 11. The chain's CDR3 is CASSVGTSFLGDYEQYF. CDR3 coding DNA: TGTGCCAGCAGCGTAGGGACTAGCTTTTTAGGGGACTACGAGCAGTACTTC.

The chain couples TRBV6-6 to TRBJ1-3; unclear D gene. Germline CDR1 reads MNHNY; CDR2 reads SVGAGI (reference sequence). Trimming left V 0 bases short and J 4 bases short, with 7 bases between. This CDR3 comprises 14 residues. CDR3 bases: TGTGCCAGCAGTTACTCGGGGTTCGGAAACACCATATATTTT. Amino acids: CASSYSGFGNTIYF.

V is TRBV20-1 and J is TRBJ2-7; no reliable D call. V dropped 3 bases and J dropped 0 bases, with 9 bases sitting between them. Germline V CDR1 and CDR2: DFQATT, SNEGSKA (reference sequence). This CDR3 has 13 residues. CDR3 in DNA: TGCAGTGCTAGTCTACTAACCTCCTACGAGCAGTACTTC. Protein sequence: CSASLLTSYEQYF.

The CDR3 region is CAIRTSGRLGETQYF. The CDR3 DNA reads TGTGCCATCAGGACTAGCGGGAGGTTAGGGGAGACCCAGTACTTC. This chain uses TRBV10-3 with TRBJ2-5; 13 nucleotides line up with TRBD2. Germline lookup yields CDR1 ENHRY and CDR2 SYGVKD. This CDR3 is 15 amino acids long. J was trimmed by 5 bases and V by 6 bases; bases with no gene match: 6.

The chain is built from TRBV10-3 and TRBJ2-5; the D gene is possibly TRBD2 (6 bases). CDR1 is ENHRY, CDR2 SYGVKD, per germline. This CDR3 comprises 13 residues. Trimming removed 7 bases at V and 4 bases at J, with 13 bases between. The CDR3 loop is CAIKASGVETQYF. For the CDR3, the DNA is TGTGCCATCAAAGCCTCGGGAGTAGAGACCCAGTACTTC.

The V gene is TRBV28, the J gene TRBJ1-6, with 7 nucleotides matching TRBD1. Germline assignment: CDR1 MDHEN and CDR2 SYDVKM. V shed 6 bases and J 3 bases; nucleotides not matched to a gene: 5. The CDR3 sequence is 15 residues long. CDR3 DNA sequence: TGTGCCAGCAGGTCGGGACAGAACTATAATTCACCCCTCCACTTT. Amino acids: CASRSGQNYNSPLHF.

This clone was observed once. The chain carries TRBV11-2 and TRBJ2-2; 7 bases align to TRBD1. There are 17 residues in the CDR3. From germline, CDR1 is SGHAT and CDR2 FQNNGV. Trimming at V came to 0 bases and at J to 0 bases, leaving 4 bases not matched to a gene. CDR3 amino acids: CASSLEVTGSNTGELFF. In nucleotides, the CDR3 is TGTGCCAGCAGCTTAGAAGTGACAGGGTCGAACACCGGGGAGCTGTTTTTT.

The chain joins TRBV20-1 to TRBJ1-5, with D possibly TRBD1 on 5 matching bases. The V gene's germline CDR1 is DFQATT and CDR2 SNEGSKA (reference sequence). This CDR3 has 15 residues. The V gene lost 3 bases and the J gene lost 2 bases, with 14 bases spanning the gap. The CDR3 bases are TGCAGTGCTAGTCCTCAGGGTAGTGGCAATCAGCCCCAGCATTTT. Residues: CSASPQGSGNQPQHF.

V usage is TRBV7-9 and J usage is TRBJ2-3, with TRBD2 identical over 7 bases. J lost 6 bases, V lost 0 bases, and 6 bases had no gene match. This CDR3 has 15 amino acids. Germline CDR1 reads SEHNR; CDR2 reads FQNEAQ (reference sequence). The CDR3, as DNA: TGTGCCAGCAGCTTAGCTGGCGGGAGAGGGGATACGCAGTATTTT. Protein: CASSLAGGRGDTQYF.

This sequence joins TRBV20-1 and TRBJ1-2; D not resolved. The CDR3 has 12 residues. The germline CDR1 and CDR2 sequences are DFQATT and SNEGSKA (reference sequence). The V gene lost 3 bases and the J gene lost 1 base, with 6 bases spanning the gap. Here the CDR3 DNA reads TGCAGTGCTAGTTTAAATAACTATGGCTACACCTTC. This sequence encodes CSASLNNYGYTF.

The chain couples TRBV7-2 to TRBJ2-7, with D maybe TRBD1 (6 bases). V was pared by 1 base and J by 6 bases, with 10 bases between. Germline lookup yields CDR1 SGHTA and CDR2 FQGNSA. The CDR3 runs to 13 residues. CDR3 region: CASSLGGLSEQYF. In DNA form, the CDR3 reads TGTGCCAGCAGCTTAGGGGGGCTGTCCGAGCAGTACTTC.

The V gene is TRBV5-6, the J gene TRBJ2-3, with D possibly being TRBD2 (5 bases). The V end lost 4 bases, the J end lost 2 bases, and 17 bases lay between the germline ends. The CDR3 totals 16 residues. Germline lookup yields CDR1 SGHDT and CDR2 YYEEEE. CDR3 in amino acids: CASSGRISRATDTQYF. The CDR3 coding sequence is TGTGCCAGCAGCGGTCGGATATCGAGGGCCACAGATACGCAGTATTTT.

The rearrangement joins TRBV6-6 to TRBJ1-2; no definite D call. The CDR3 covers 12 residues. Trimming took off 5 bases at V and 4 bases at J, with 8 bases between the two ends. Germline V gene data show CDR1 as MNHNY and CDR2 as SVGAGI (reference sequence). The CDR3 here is CASSHEFYGYTF. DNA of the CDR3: TGTGCCAGCAGTCACGAGTTCTATGGCTACACCTTC.

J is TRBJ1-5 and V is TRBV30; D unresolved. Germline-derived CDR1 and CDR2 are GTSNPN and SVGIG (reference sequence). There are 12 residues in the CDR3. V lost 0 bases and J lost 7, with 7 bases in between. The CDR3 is CAWSVGQQPQHF. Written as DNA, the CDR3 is TGTGCCTGGAGTGTAGGCCAACAGCCCCAGCATTTT.

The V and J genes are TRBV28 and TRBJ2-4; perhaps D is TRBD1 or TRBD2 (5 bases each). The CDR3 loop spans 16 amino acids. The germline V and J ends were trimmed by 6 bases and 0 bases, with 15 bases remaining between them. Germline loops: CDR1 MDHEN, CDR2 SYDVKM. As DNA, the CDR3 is TGTGCCAGCAGCCCTTCGGGGCCCGTAGCCAAAAACATTCAGTACTTC. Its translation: CASSPSGPVAKNIQYF.

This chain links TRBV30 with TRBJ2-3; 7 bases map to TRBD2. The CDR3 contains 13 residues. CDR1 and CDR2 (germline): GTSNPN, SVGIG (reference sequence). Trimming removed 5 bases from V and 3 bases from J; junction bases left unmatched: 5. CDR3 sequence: CAWARDYTDTQYF. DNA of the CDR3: TGTGCCTGGGCCCGGGACTATACAGATACGCAGTATTTT.

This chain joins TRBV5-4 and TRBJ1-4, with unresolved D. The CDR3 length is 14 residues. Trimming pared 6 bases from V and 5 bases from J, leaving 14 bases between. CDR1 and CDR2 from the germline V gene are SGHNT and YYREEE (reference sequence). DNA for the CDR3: TGTGCCAGCACCGGAGGGATCCCAAATGAAAAACTGTTTTTT. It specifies CASTGGIPNEKLFF.

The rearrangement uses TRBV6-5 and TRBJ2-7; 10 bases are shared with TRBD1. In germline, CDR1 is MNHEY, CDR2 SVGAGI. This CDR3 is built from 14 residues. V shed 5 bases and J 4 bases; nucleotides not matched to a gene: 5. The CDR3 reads CASSTGQGTYEQYF. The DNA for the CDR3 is TGTGCCAGCAGTACGGGACAGGGGACATACGAGCAGTACTTC.

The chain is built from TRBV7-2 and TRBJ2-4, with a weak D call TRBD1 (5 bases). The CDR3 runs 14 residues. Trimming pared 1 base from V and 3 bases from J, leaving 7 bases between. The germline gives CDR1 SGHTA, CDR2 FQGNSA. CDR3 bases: TGTGCCAGCAGCTTAGAGGGGTTCAAAAACATTCAGTACTTC. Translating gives CASSLEGFKNIQYF.

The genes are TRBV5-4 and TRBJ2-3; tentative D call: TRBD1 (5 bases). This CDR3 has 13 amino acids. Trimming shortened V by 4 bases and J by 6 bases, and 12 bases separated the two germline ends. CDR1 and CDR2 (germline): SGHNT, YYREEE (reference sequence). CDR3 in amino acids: CASSHTGEDTQYF. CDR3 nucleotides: TGTGCCAGCAGCCACACAGGAGAGGATACGCAGTATTTT.

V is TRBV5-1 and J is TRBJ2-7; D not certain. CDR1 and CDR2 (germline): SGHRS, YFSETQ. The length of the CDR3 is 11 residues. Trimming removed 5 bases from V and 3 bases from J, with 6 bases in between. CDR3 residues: CASSTDYEQYF. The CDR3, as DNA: TGCGCCAGCAGTACCGACTACGAGCAGTACTTC.